This is a list of T cell receptor beta chains from one sample in a study of T cell repertoires in cytomegalovirus infection. TCRdb recomputed calls from the reads with MiXCR, one row per CDR3 protein. The sample lists fewer than 350,000 distinct CDR3 sequences, 15% to 20% occurring once. The sequencing input was PBMCs. The source of these receptors is a human donor in good health (CMV status not recorded). Some clones in this sample may be carry-over from other donors' samples. CDR3s include the opening cysteine and the closing phenylalanine or tryptophan. D genes are given only for firm matches. Clone sizes are given selectively: once, few, many, or a class where the clone is expanded.

cdr3_aa cdr3_nt d_call clone_size v_call cdr3_length j_call
CASGRQGAGANVLTF TGTGCCAGCGGAAGACAGGGGGCTGGGGCCAACGTCCTGACTTTC TRBD1 - TRBV9 15 TRBJ2-6
CASSPRGDPGSYEQYF TGTGCCAGCAGCCCGAGGGGCGATCCGGGGTCCTACGAGCAGTACTTC - - TRBV7-9 16 TRBJ2-7
CASSPRGEPGNTIYF TGTGCCAGCAGTCCCAGGGGAGAGCCTGGAAACACCATATATTTT - few TRBV6-6 15 TRBJ1-3
CASRTTGRGELGELFF TGTGCCAGCAGAACCACAGGGAGAGGGGAACTCGGGGAGCTGTTTTTT - - TRBV9 16 TRBJ2-2
CASSLGGGGNEQFF TGTGCCAGCAGCTTAGGTGGAGGCGGGAATGAGCAGTTCTTC - few TRBV7-2 14 TRBJ2-1
CASSTGSLRGQYF TGTGCCAGCAGCACCGGGTCCCTACGGGGACAGTACTTC - many TRBV7-2 13 TRBJ2-7
CASSPRGGTQETQYF TGTGCCAGCAGCCCCCGGGGGGGGACCCAAGAGACCCAGTACTTC TRBD2 many TRBV7-8 15 TRBJ2-5
CASRLDTRAGNQPQHF TGTGCCAGCAGACTTGATACGCGGGCAGGCAATCAGCCCCAGCATTTT - - TRBV7-9 16 TRBJ1-5
CASSFVPKMGGAWNTGELFF TGTGCCAGCAGTTTTGTGCCCAAGATGGGGGGGGCCTGGAACACCGGGGAGCTGTTTTTT - many TRBV12-3/TRBV12-4 20 TRBJ2-2
CASSLRQNNYGYTF TGTGCCAGCAGTTTGAGGCAGAATAACTATGGCTACACCTTC - - TRBV27 14 TRBJ1-2
CASSDIKASDTQYF TGTGCCAGCAGCGATATTAAAGCATCGGATACGCAGTATTTT - many TRBV7-2 14 TRBJ2-3
CASRMWDRGQPQHF TGTGCCAGCAGGATGTGGGACAGGGGTCAGCCCCAGCATTTT TRBD1 many TRBV28 14 TRBJ1-5
CASRREGTDTQYF TGTGCCAGCAGGCGAGAGGGCACAGATACGCAGTATTTT - few TRBV12-3/TRBV12-4 13 TRBJ2-3
CASSPDRGQTEAFF TGTGCCAGCAGCCCGGACAGGGGGCAAACTGAAGCTTTCTTT TRBD1 - TRBV7-9 14 TRBJ1-1
CASSFNKDSGGGPGANVLTF TGTGCCAGCAGTTTTAATAAGGACAGCGGGGGGGGTCCTGGGGCCAACGTCCTGACTTTC TRBD2 few TRBV6-9 20 TRBJ2-6
CASSQGGYSNQPQHF TGTGCCAGCAGCCAAGGGGGATATAGCAATCAGCCCCAGCATTTT - - TRBV4-2 15 TRBJ1-5
CASSFSARGTQPQHF TGTGCCAGCAGTTTTAGTGCAAGAGGGACCCAGCCCCAGCATTTT - few TRBV2 15 TRBJ1-5
CASGFSRTDNTEAFF TGTGCTAGTGGTTTTAGCCGGACAGACAACACTGAAGCTTTCTTT - - TRBV12-5 15 TRBJ1-1
CASSELGMGYGYTF TGTGCCAGCAGTGAATTGGGAATGGGTTATGGCTACACCTTC - many TRBV25-1 14 TRBJ1-2
CASRTAGNTIYF TGTGCCAGCAGGACAGCTGGAAACACCATATATTTT - few TRBV2 12 TRBJ1-3
CASSWTVANQPQHF TGTGCCAGCAGTTGGACTGTCGCTAATCAGCCCCAGCATTTT - few TRBV12-3/TRBV12-4 14 TRBJ1-5
CASSRGASDGYTF TGTGCCAGCAGCCGGGGGGCCTCCGATGGCTACACCTTC - many TRBV7-9 13 TRBJ1-2
CASSLAQGAGALGKNIQYF TGTGCCAGCAGCTTGGCACAGGGGGCGGGGGCCCTTGGCAAAAACATTCAGTACTTC TRBD1 few TRBV5-4 19 TRBJ2-4
CASAPEGRGAYEQYF TGTGCCAGCGCCCCTGAAGGGCGGGGAGCCTACGAGCAGTACTTC - - TRBV7-2 15 TRBJ2-7
CASSYGPAKNIQYF TGTGCCAGCAGTTACGGTCCAGCCAAAAACATTCAGTACTTC - few TRBV6-5 14 TRBJ2-4
CASSFTGFEQYF TGTGCCAGCAGTTTCACAGGGTTCGAGCAGTACTTC - - TRBV12-3/TRBV12-4 12 TRBJ2-7
CASSQEDAPLHF TGCGCCAGCAGCCAAGAGGACGCACCCCTCCACTTT - many TRBV4-3 12 TRBJ1-6
CAVQTAPNTGELFF TGTGCCGTCCAGACGGCCCCGAACACCGGGGAGCTGTTTTTT - few TRBV11-1 14 TRBJ2-2
CASSFMDGSYEQYF TGTGCCAGCAGTTTCATGGACGGATCCTACGAGCAGTACTTC - - TRBV27 14 TRBJ2-7
CASAFSKGQGYYGYTF TGTGCTAGTGCCTTCAGCAAGGGACAGGGTTACTATGGCTACACCTTC TRBD1 - TRBV12-5 16 TRBJ1-2
CASSVLGAETQYF TGTGCCAGCAGCGTTTTAGGGGCAGAGACCCAGTACTTC - few TRBV9 13 TRBJ2-5
CASSEGDRANTEAFF TGTGCCAGCAGTGAGGGGGACAGGGCGAACACTGAAGCTTTCTTT TRBD1 - TRBV7-9 15 TRBJ1-1
CASSLVGLGAAGNTIYF TGTGCCAGCAGCTTAGTCGGTCTGGGAGCTGCTGGAAACACCATATATTTT - few TRBV7-2 17 TRBJ1-3
CASSHIDRGLSETQYF TGTGCCAGCAGCCACATAGACAGGGGATTATCGGAGACCCAGTACTTC TRBD1 few TRBV3-1 16 TRBJ2-5
CASTPGGSFYEQYF TGTGCCAGCACCCCAGGGGGCTCCTTCTACGAGCAGTACTTC TRBD1 few TRBV28 14 TRBJ2-7
CASRRGTLEETQYF TGTGCCAGCCGGCGCGGGACTCTTGAGGAGACCCAGTACTTC - many TRBV6-5 14 TRBJ2-5
CASSQAGTSLEETQYF TGCGCCAGCAGCCAAGCCGGGACTAGTCTCGAGGAGACCCAGTACTTC TRBD2 few TRBV4-3 16 TRBJ2-5
CSGISTPGPNQPQHF TGCAGTGGTATCTCGACCCCCGGGCCCAATCAGCCCCAGCATTTT - - TRBV20-1 15 TRBJ1-5
CASSAARGSTNTGELFF TGTGCCAGCAGTGCAGCAAGGGGTTCAACGAACACCGGGGAGCTGTTTTTT - few TRBV28 17 TRBJ2-2
CASSPLTPGQNNEQFF TGTGCCAGCAGCCCACTTACCCCGGGACAGAACAATGAGCAGTTCTTC TRBD1 many TRBV7-9 16 TRBJ2-1
CSARAPDRGGDIQYF TGCAGTGCTAGAGCCCCGGACAGGGGGGGGGACATTCAGTACTTC TRBD1 - TRBV20-1 15 TRBJ2-4
CASTHAGAGELFF TGTGCCAGTACTCACGCGGGGGCTGGGGAGCTGTTTTTT - - TRBV19 13 TRBJ2-2
CSVSGTGAKLFF TGCAGCGTCTCAGGAACAGGGGCAAAACTGTTTTTT TRBD1 few TRBV29-1 12 TRBJ1-4
CASSEGSGYTF TGTGCCAGCAGTGAGGGCAGTGGCTACACCTTC - few TRBV25-1 11 TRBJ1-2
CAISDSRLTYEQYF TGTGCCATCAGTGATTCAAGGCTAACCTACGAGCAGTACTTC - - TRBV10-3 14 TRBJ2-7
CASSPIGTNSPLHF TGTGCCAGCAGTCCCATCGGGACAAATTCACCCCTCCACTTT - many TRBV6-1 14 TRBJ1-6
CSALDLWADTQYF TGCAGTGCCCTCGATTTGTGGGCAGATACGCAGTATTTT - - TRBV20-1 13 TRBJ2-3
CASSPVSGGYNEQFF TGCGCCAGCAGCCCGGTTAGCGGGGGCTACAATGAGCAGTTCTTC TRBD2 - TRBV4-1 15 TRBJ2-1
CSANGDEKSYNEQFF TGCAGTGCTAATGGGGATGAGAAGTCCTACAATGAGCAGTTCTTC - few TRBV20-1 15 TRBJ2-1
CASSRDRDNTEAFF TGTGCCAGCAGCCGGGACAGGGACAACACTGAAGCTTTCTTT TRBD1 many TRBV12-3/TRBV12-4 14 TRBJ1-1
CASSLETGLGTEAFF TGTGCCAGCAGCCTCGAGACAGGATTGGGCACTGAAGCTTTCTTT - few TRBV4-2 15 TRBJ1-1
CASNLGQGSSPLHF TGTGCCAGCAACTTGGGACAAGGGAGCTCACCCCTCCACTTT - - TRBV28 14 TRBJ1-6
CASSVPFRDPTEAFF TGTGCCAGCAGCGTACCGTTCAGGGATCCCACTGAAGCTTTCTTT - - TRBV5-6 15 TRBJ1-1
CASSPLDLPGTEAFF TGCGCCAGCAGCCCGCTTGACCTTCCTGGGACTGAAGCTTTCTTT - many TRBV4-1 15 TRBJ1-1
CASSFVTVRGTEAFF TGTGCCAGCAGCTTTGTAACGGTCCGAGGCACTGAAGCTTTCTTT - many TRBV7-2 15 TRBJ1-1
CASSYGTRGEKLFF TGTGCCAGCAGTTACGGGACACGGGGAGAAAAACTGTTTTTT - - TRBV6-6 14 TRBJ1-4
CASSSSRASYNEQFF TGTGCCAGCAGCTCGTCGCGGGCAAGCTACAATGAGCAGTTCTTC - many TRBV11-2 15 TRBJ2-1
CSATSPWGRGSYNSPLHF TGCAGTGCCACTTCACCCTGGGGAAGAGGCTCCTATAATTCACCCCTCCACTTT - - TRBV20-1 18 TRBJ1-6